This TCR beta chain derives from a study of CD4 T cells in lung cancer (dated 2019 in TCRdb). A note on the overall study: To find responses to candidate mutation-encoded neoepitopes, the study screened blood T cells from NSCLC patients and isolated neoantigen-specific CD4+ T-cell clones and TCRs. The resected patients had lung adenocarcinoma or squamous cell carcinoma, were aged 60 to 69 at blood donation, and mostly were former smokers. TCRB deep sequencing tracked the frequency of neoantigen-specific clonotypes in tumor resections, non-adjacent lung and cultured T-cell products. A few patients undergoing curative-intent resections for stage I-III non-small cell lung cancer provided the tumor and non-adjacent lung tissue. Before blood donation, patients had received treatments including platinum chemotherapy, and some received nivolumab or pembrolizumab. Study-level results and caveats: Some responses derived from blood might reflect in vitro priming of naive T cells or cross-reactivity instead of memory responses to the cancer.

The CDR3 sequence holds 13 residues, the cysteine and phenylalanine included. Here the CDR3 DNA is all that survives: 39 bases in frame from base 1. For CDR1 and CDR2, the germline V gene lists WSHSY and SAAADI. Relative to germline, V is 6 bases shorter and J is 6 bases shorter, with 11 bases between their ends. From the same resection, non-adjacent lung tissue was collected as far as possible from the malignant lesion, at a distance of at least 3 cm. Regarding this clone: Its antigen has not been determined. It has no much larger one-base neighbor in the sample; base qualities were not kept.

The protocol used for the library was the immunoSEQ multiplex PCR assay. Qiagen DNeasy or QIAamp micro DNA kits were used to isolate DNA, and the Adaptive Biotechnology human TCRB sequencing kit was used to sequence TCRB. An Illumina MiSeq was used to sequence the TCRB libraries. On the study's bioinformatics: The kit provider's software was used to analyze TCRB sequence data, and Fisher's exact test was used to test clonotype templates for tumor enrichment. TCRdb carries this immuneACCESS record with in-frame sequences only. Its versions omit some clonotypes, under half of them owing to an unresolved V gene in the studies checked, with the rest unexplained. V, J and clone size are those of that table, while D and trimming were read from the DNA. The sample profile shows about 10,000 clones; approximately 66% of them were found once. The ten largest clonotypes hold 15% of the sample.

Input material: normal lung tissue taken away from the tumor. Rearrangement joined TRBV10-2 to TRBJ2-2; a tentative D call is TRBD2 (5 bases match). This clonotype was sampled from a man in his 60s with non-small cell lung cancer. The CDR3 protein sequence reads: CASRADVAGELFF. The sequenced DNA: TGCGCCAGCAGAGCGGACGTGGCCGGGGAGCTGTTTTTT.